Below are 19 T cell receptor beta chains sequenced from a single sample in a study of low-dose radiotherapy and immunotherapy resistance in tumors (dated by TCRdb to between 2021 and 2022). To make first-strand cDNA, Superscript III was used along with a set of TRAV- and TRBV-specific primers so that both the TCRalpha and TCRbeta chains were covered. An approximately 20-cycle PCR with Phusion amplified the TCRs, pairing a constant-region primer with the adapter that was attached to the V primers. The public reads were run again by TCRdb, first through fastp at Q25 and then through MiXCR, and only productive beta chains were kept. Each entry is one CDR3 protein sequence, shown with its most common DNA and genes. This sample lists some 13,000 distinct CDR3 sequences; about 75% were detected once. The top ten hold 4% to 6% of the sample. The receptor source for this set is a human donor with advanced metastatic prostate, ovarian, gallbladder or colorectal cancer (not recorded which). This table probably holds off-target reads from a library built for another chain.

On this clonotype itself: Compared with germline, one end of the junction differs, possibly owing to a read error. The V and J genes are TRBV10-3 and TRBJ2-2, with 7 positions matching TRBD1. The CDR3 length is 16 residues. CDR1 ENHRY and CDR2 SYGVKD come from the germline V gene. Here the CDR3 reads CAISDPNRGQFGELFF. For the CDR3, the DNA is TGTGCCATCAGTGACCCAAACAGGGGCCAATTCGGGGAGCTGTTTTTC.

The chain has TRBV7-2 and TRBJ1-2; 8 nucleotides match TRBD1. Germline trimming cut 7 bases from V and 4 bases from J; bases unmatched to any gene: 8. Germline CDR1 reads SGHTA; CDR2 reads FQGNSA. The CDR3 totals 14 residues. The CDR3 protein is CASTTGQGSYGYTF. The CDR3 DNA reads TGTGCCAGCACCACCGGACAGGGCAGCTATGGCTACACCTTC.

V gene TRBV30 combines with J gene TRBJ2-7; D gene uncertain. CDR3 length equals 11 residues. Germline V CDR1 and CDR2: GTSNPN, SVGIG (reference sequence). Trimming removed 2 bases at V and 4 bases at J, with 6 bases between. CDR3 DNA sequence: TGTGCCTGGAGTCATGAATACGAGCAGTACTTC. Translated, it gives CAWSHEYEQYF.

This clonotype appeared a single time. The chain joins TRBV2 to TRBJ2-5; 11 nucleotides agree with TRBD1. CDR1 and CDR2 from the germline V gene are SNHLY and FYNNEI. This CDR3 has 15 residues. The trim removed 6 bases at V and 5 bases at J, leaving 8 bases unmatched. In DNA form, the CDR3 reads TGTGCCAGCAGGGGGACAGGGGGTCTAACGGAGACCCAGTACTTC. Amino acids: CASRGTGGLTETQYF. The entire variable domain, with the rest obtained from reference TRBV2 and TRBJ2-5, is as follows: EPEVTQTPSHQVTQMGQEVILRCVPISNHLYFYWYRQILGQKVEFLVSFYNNEISEKSEIFDDQFSVERPDGSNFTLKIRSTKLEDSAMYFCASRGTGGLTETQYFGPGTRLLVL.

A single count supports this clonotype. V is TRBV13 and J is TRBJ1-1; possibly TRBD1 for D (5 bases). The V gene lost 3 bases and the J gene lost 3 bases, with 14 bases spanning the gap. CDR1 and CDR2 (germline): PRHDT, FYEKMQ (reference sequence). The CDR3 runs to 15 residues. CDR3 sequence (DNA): TGTGCCAGCAGCTTTGGGGGGATCGGGGACACTGAAGCTTTCTTT. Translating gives CASSFGGIGDTEAFF.

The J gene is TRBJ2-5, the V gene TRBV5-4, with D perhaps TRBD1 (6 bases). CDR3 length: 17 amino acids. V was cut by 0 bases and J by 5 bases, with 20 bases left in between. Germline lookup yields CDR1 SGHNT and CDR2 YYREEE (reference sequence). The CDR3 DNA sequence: TGTGCCAGCAGCTTGGCCTACCAAGTCCCGCAGGGGGAGACCCAGTACTTC. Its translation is CASSLAYQVPQGETQYF. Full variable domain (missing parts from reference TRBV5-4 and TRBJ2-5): ETGVTQSPTHLIKTRGQQVTLRCSSQSGHNTVSWYQQALGQGPQFIFQYYREEENGRGNFPPRFSGLQFPNYSSELNVNALELDDSALYLCASSLAYQVPQGETQYFGPGTRLLVL.

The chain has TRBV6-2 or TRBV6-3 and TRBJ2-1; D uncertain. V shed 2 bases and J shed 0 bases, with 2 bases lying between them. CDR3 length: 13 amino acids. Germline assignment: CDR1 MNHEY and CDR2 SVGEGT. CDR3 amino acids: CASSYRSYNEQFF. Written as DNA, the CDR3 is TGTGCCAGCAGTTACCGCTCCTACAATGAGCAGTTCTTC.

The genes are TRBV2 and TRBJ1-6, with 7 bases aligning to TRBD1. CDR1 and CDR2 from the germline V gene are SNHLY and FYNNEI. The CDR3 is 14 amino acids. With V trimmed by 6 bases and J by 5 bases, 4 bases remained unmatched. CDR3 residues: CASRSGTDNSPLHF. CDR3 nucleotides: TGTGCCAGCAGGTCCGGGACAGATAATTCACCCCTCCACTTT.

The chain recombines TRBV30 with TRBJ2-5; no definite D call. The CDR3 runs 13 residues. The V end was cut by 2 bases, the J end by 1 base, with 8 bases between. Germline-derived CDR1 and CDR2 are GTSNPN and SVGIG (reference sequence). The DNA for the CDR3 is TGTGCCTGGAGTAGCGCAGGCCAAGAGACCCAGTACTTC. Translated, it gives CAWSSAGQETQYF.

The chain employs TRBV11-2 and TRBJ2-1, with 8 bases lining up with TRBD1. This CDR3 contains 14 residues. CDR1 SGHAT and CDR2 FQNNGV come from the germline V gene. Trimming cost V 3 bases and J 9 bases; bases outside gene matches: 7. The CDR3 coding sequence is TGTGCCAGCAGCTTGGACAGGGTAGAAGGTGAGCAGTTCTTC. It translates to CASSLDRVEGEQFF.

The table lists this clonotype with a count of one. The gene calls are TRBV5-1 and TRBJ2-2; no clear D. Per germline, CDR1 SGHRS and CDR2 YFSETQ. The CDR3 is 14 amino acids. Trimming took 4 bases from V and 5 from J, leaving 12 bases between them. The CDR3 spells CASSPPSETGELFF. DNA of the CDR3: TGCGCCAGCAGCCCGCCGTCAGAAACCGGGGAGCTGTTTTTT.

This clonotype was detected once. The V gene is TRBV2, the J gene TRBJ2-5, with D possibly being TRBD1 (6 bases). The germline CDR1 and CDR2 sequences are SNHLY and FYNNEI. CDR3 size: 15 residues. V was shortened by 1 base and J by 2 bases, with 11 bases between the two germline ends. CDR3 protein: CASSEGGRGQETQYF. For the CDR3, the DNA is TGTGCCAGCAGTGAAGGGGGCAGGGGTCAAGAGACCCAGTACTTC.

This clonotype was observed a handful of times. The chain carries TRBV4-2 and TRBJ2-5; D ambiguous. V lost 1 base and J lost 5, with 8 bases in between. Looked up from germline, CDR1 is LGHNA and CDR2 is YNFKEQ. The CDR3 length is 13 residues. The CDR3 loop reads CASSQVQAETQYF. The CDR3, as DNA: TGTGCCAGCAGCCAAGTCCAGGCCGAGACCCAGTACTTC.

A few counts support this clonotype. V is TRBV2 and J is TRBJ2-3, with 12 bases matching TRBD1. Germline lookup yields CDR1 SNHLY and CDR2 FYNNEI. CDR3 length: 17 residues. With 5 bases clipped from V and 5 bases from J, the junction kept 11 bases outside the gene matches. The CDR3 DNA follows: TGTGCCAGCAGTTCCGGGACAGGGGGCCTGAGGGGAGATACGCAGTATTTT. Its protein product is CASSSGTGGLRGDTQYF.

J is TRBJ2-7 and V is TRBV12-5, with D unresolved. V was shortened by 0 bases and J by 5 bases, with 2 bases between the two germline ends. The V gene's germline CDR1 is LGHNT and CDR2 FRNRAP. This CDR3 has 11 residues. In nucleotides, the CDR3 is TGTGCTAGTGGTTTGGTAGACGAGCAGTACTTC. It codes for CASGLVDEQYF.

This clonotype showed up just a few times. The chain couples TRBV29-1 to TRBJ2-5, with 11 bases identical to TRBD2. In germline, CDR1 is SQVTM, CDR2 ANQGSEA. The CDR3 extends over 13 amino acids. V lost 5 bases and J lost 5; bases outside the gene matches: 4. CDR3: CSVPTSGVETQYF. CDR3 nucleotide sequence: TGCAGCGTTCCGACTAGCGGGGTTGAGACCCAGTACTTC.

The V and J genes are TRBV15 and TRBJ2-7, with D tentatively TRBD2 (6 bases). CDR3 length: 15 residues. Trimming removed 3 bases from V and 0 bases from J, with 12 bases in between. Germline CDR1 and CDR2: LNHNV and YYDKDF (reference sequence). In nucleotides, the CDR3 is TGTGCCACCAGCAGCAGTATGACTAGCTCCTACGAGCAGTACTTC. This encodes CATSSSMTSSYEQYF.

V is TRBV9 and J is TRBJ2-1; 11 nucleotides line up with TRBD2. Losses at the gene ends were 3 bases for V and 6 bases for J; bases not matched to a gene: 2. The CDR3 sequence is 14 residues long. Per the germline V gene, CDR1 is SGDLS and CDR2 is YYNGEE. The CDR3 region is CASSATSGANEQFF. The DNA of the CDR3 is TGTGCCAGCAGCGCGACTAGCGGGGCCAATGAGCAGTTCTTC.

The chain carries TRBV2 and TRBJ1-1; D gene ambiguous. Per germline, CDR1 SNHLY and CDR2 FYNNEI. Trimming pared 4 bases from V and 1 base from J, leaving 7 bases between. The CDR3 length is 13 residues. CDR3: CASSVLENTEAFF. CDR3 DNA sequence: TGTGCCAGCAGTGTCTTGGAGAACACTGAAGCTTTCTTT.